A selection of T cell receptor beta chains follows, all from one sample in a study of blood T cell repertoires in COVID-19. The assay was immunoSEQ multiplex PCR, and TCRdb's table has in-frame clones only and misses some. Of hundreds of thousands of clones in the sample, roughly 80% were seen once. Sequencing was done on a sample of peripheral blood. The receptors derive from a woman of 80 years or more with acute or convalescent COVID-19. CDR3s include the opening cysteine and the closing phenylalanine or tryptophan. Each record gives: CDR3 DNA, CDR3 protein, V gene, D gene, J gene, clone size. D genes are given only for firm matches. Clone size is given for some rows only: seen once, a few or many times, or a class if the clone is expanded.

CDR3 DNA: TGCGCCAGCAGCACCGGACAGGGGATGAACACTGAAGCTTTCTTT
CDR3 protein: CASSTGQGMNTEAFF
V gene: TRBV5-1
D gene: TRBD1
J gene: TRBJ1-1
clone size: NA

CDR3 DNA: TGTGCCAGCAGCTCCCGACAGGATGCTGGCTACACCTTC
CDR3 protein: CASSSRQDAGYTF
V gene: TRBV7-9
D gene: NA
J gene: TRBJ1-2
clone size: few

CDR3 DNA: TGTGCCAGTAGTTCCGGACTAGCGGGAGTCACCTACAATGAGCAGTTCTTC
CDR3 protein: CASSSGLAGVTYNEQFF
V gene: TRBV19
D gene: TRBD2
J gene: TRBJ2-1
clone size: NA

CDR3 DNA: TGCGCCACCCAGGGACAGGGCCCCAGGAATTCACCCCTCCACTTT
CDR3 protein: CATQGQGPRNSPLHF
V gene: TRBV10-2
D gene: TRBD1
J gene: TRBJ1-6
clone size: once

CDR3 DNA: TGTGCCAGCAGCTTTCTAGCTTCCTACGAGCAGTACTTC
CDR3 protein: CASSFLASYEQYF
V gene: TRBV3-1/TRBV3-2
D gene: NA
J gene: TRBJ2-7
clone size: NA

CDR3 DNA: TGTGCCAGTAGAATCGGTGACAGTAATAATTCACCCCTCCACTTT
CDR3 protein: CASRIGDSNNSPLHF
V gene: TRBV19
D gene: NA
J gene: TRBJ1-6
clone size: NA

CDR3 DNA: TGTGCCACCAGCAGAGGTCGGGGGTCGGAGACCCAGTACTTC
CDR3 protein: CATSRGRGSETQYF
V gene: TRBV15
D gene: NA
J gene: TRBJ2-5
clone size: NA

CDR3 DNA: TGTGCCAGCAGCTTGGGACAGGGACTAGTAACGCAGTATTTT
CDR3 protein: CASSLGQGLVTQYF
V gene: TRBV5-4
D gene: NA
J gene: TRBJ2-3
clone size: NA

CDR3 DNA: TGCGCCAGCAGCTTGGGGGGGCCTAATGAAAAACTGTTTTTT
CDR3 protein: CASSLGGPNEKLFF
V gene: TRBV5-1
D gene: NA
J gene: TRBJ1-4
clone size: NA

CDR3 DNA: TGCGCCAGCAGCCCGGGACTAGCGGGGGGTTTGTACAATGAGCAGTTCTTC
CDR3 protein: CASSPGLAGGLYNEQFF
V gene: TRBV5-1
D gene: TRBD2
J gene: TRBJ2-1
clone size: NA

CDR3 DNA: TGTGCCAGCAGGAGTGAAATGAACACTGAAGCTTTCTTT
CDR3 protein: CASRSEMNTEAFF
V gene: TRBV9
D gene: NA
J gene: TRBJ1-1
clone size: NA

CDR3 DNA: TGCGCCAGCAGCCAGACAGGGGGGAGCAATCAGCCCCAGCATTTT
CDR3 protein: CASSQTGGSNQPQHF
V gene: TRBV4-1
D gene: TRBD1
J gene: TRBJ1-5
clone size: NA

CDR3 DNA: TGTGCCAGCAGTTCAGGGGGCCTGGACGGTATTACGCAGTATTTT
CDR3 protein: CASSSGGLDGITQYF
V gene: TRBV27
D gene: TRBD1
J gene: TRBJ2-3
clone size: NA

CDR3 DNA: TGTGCCAGCAGCACGGCAGGGCCTACTAATGAAAAACTGTTTTTT
CDR3 protein: CASSTAGPTNEKLFF
V gene: TRBV6-6
D gene: NA
J gene: TRBJ1-4
clone size: NA

CDR3 DNA: TGTGCCTCTAGGGAGGGGGGCGCCGTTGGCTACACCTTC
CDR3 protein: CASREGGAVGYTF
V gene: TRBV28
D gene: NA
J gene: TRBJ1-2
clone size: NA

CDR3 DNA: TGTGCCAGCAGGACCGGGACTCCCTCTAGCACAGATACGCAGTATTTT
CDR3 protein: CASRTGTPSSTDTQYF
V gene: TRBV5-4
D gene: NA
J gene: TRBJ2-3
clone size: NA

CDR3 DNA: TGTGCCAGCAGTGAAGGGGACAGGCTTATTGTGGGAGAGACCCAGTACTTC
CDR3 protein: CASSEGDRLIVGETQYF
V gene: TRBV6-1
D gene: TRBD1
J gene: TRBJ2-5
clone size: NA

CDR3 DNA: TGTGCCAGCAGCTTAGGGGAAGGGGGCGGTCAAGATCCCCTCCACTTT
CDR3 protein: CASSLGEGGGQDPLHF
V gene: TRBV11-3
D gene: TRBD1
J gene: TRBJ1-6
clone size: NA

CDR3 DNA: TGTGCCAGCACCTGGACAGGGGGCGCCTACGAGCAGTACTTC
CDR3 protein: CASTWTGGAYEQYF
V gene: TRBV7-9
D gene: TRBD1
J gene: TRBJ2-7
clone size: NA

CDR3 DNA: TGTGCCAGCAGTAGCCTGGCGGGGGGCCTTCCCGAGACCCAGTACTTC
CDR3 protein: CASSSLAGGLPETQYF
V gene: TRBV6-2/TRBV6-3
D gene: TRBD2
J gene: TRBJ2-5
clone size: NA